This TCR beta chain was captured by sequencing in a study of monozygotic twins with inflammatory bowel disease. Germline V gene sequence: CDR1 DFQATT, CDR2 SNEGSKA (reference sequence). The CDR3 consists of 13 residues. TCRdb derives one entry per CDR3 protein from the 5' RACE reads, leaving out DNA. The sample yields more than 300,000 distinct CDR3 sequences, of which the top ten take up 2.6%. With no T cell sorting beforehand, total RNA was isolated from whole blood. The sequenced sample was blood. V and J are TRBV20-1 and TRBJ2-1; lacking DNA, the TRBD1 call made by TCRdb goes unchecked. The clonotype was recovered from a human donor with ulcerative colitis or Crohn's disease, or a healthy co-twin of an affected twin (not recorded which). The CDR3 protein is CSARRQDYNEQFF.